This TCR beta chain is drawn from a study of T cell changes during pregnancy in multiple sclerosis. Generated by immunoSEQ multiplex PCR, the TCRdb table keeps only in-frame clones and is missing some. The sample lists over 30,000 clones; roughly 90% were seen once. This receptor was taken from a female donor with multiple sclerosis, enrolled in a pregnancy study. Sample: CD8+ T cells from peripheral blood mononuclear cells, taken in the third trimester of pregnancy.

The CDR3 DNA is TGTGCCAGCAGCGCCGGTCAAGTCAATCAGCCCCAGCATTTT. This codes for CASSAGQVNQPQHF. The chain is built from TRBV7-6 and TRBJ1-5; D is ambiguous. This CDR3 spans 14 amino acids. Germline V gives CDR1 SGHVS, CDR2 FNYEAQ. Trimming took 5 bases from V and 3 from J, leaving 11 bases between them.